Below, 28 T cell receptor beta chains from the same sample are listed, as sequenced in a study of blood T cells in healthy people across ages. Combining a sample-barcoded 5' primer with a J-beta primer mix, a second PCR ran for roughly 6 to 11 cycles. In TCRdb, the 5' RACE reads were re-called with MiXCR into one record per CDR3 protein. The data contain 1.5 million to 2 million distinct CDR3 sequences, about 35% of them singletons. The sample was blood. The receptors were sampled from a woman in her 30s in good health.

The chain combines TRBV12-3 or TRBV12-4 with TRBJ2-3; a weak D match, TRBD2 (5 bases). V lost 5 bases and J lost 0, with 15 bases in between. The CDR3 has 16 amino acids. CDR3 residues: CASSPTSSGSTDTQYF. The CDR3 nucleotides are TGTGCCAGCAGTCCGACGAGCAGCGGAAGCACAGATACGCAGTATTTT.

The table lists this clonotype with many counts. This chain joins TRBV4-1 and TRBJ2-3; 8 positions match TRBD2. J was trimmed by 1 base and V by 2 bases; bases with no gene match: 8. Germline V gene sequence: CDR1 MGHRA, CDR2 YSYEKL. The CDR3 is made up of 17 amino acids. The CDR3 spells CASSQHQLADRTDTQYF. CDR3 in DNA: TGCGCCAGCAGCCAACACCAACTAGCGGACCGCACAGATACGCAGTATTTT.

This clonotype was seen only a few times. CDR3 loop: CASSFSGSIYEQYF. The CDR3 nucleotides are TGTGCCAGTAGCTTTAGCGGGAGTATCTACGAGCAGTACTTC. This chain joins TRBV19 and TRBJ2-7; TRBD2 aligns across 9 bases. The germline V gene has CDR1 LNHDA and CDR2 SQIVND (reference sequence). This CDR3 has 14 residues. The V gene end was trimmed by 6 bases and the J gene end by 3 bases; junction bases not matched to a gene: 6.

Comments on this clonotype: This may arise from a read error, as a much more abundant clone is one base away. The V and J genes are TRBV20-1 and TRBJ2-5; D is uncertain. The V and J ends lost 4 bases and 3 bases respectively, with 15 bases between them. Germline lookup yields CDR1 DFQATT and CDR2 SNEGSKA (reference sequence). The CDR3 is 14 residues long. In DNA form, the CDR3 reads TGCAGTGCTATGGCGAGTTACCAGAAAGAGACCCAGTACTTC. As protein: CSAMASYQKETQYF.

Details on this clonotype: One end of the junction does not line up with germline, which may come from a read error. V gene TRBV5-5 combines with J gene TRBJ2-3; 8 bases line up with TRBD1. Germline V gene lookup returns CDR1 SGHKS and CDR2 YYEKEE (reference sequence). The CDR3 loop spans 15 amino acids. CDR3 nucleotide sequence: TGTGCCAGCAGCTTGGATCCAGGGGGCACAGATGCGCAGTATTTT. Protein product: CASSLDPGGTDAQYF. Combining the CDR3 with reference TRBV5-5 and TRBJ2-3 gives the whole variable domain DAGVTQSPTHLIKTRGQQVTLRCSPISGHKSVSWYQQVLGQGPQFIFQYYEKEERGRGNFPDRFSARQFPNYSSELNVNALLLGDSALYLCASSLDPGGTDAQYFGPGTRLTVL.

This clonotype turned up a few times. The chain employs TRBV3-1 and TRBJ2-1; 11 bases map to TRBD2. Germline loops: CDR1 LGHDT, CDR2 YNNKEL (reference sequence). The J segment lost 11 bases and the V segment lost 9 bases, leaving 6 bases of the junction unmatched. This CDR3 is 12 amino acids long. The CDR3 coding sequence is TGTGCCAGGACTAGCGGGACCACTAAGCAGTTCTTC. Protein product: CARTSGTTKQFF.

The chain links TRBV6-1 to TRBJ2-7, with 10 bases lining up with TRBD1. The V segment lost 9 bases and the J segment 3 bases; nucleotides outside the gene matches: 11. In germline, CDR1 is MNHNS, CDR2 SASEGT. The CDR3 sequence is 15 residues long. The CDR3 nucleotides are TGTGCCAGTTGGGACAGACAGGGGGCCAGCTACGAGCAGTACTTC. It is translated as CASWDRQGASYEQYF.

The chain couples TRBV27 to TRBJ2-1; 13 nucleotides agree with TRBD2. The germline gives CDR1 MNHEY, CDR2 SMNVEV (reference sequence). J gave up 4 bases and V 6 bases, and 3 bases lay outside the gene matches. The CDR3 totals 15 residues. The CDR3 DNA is TGTGCCAGCAGGTTGGGACTAGCGGGGTACAATGAGCAGTTCTTC. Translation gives CASRLGLAGYNEQFF.

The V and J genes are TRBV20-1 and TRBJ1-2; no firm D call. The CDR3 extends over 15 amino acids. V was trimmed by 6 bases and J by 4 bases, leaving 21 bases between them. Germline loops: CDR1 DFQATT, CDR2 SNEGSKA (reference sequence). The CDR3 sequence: CSAPSEAAWGYGYTF. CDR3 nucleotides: TGCAGTGCCCCCTCGGAGGCAGCCTGGGGCTATGGCTACACCTTC.

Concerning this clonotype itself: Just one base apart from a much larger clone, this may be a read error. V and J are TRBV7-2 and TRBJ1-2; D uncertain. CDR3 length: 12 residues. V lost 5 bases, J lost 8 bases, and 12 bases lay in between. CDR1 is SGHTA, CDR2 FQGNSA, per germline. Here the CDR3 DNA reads TGTGCCAGCAGCGGCGGCATGGGAGGCTACACCTTC. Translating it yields CASSGGMGGYTF.

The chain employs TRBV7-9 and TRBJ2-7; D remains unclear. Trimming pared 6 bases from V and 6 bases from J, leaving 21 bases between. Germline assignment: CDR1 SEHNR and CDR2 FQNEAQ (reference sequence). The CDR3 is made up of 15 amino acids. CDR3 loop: CASSQTSRVLGEQYF. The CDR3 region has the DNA TGTGCCAGCAGTCAGACGAGCCGGGTACTGGGCGAGCAGTACTTC.

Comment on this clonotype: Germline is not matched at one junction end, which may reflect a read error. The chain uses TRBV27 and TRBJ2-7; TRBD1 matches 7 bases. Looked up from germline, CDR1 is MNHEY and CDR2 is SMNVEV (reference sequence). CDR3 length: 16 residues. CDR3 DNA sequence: TGTGCCAGCAGTCCTTTATGGGGACAGAAGCTATACGGGCAGTACTTC. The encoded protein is CASSPLWGQKLYGQYF.

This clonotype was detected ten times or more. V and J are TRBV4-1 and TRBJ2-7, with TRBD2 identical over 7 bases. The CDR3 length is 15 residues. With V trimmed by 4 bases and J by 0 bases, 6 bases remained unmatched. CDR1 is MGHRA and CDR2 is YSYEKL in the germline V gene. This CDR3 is CASSRLGGSSYEQYF. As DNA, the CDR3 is TGCGCCAGCAGCCGCCTGGGGGGGTCCTCCTACGAGCAGTACTTC.

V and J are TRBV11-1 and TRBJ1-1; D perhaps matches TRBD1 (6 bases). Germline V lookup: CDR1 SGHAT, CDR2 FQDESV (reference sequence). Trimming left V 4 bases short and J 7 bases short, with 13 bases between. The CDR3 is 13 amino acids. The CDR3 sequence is CASSSRDIFEAFF. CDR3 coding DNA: TGTGCCAGCAGCTCCCGGGACATATTTGAAGCTTTCTTT. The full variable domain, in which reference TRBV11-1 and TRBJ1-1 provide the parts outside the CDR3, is EAEVAQSPRYKITEKSQAVAFWCDPISGHATLYWYRQILGQGPELLVQFQDESVVDDSQLPKDRFSAERLKGVDSTLKIQPAELGDSAMYLCASSSRDIFEAFFGQGTRLTVV.

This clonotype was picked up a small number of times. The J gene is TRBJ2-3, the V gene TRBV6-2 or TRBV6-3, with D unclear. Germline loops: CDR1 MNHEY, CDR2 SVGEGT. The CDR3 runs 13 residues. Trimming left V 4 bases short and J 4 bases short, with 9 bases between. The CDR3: CASSFKSSDTQYF. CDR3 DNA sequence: TGTGCCAGCAGTTTTAAGAGCTCAGATACGCAGTATTTT.

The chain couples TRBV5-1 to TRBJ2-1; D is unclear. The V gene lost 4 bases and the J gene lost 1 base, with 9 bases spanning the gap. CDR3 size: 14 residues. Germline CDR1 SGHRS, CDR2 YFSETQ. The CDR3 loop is CASSPECSYNEQFF. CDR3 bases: TGCGCCAGCAGCCCGGAGTGTTCCTACAATGAGCAGTTCTTC.

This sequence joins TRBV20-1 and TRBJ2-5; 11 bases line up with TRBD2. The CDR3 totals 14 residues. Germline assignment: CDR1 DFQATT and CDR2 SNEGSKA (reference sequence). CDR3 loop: CSGTSGTPGETQYF. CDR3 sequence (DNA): TGCAGCGGGACTAGCGGAACCCCGGGGGAGACCCAGTACTTC.

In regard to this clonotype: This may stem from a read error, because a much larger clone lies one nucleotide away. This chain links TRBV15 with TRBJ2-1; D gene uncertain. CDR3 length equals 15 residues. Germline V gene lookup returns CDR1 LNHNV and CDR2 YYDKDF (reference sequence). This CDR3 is CAASRDPLQFNEQFF. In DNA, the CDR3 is TGTGCCGCCAGCAGAGACCCCCTCCAATTCAATGAGCAGTTCTTC.

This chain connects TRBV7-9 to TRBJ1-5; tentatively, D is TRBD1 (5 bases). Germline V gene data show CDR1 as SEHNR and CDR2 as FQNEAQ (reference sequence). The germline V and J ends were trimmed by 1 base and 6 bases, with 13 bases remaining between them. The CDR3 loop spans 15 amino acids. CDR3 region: CASSLGSAGSQPQHF. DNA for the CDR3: TGTGCCAGCAGCTTAGGTTCTGCAGGGAGTCAGCCCCAGCATTTT.

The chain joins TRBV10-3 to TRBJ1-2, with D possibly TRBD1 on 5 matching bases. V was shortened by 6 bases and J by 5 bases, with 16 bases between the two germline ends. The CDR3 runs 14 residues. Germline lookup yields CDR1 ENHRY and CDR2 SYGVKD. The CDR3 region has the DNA TGTGCCATCAGGGAGGGCGGGGCTGAGTATGGCTACACCTTC. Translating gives CAIREGGAEYGYTF.

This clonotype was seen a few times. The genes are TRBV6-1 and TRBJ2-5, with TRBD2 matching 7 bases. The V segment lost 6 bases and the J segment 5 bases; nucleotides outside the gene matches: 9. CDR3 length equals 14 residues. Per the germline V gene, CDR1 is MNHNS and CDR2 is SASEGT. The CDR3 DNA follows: TGTGCCAGCAGCGCCGCGACTAGCCGGGAGACCCAGTACTTC. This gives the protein CASSAATSRETQYF.

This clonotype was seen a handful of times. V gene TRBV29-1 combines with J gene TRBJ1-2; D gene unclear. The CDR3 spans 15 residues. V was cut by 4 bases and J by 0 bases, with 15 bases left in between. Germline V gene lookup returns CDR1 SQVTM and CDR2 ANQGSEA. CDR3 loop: CSVVGSPTSNYGYTF. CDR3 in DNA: TGCAGCGTTGTCGGGAGCCCTACCTCTAACTATGGCTACACCTTC.

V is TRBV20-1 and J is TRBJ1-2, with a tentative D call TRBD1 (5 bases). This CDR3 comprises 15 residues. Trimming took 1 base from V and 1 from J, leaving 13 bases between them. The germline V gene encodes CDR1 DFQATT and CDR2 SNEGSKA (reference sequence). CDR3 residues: CSARGDGGVNYGYTF. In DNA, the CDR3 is TGCAGTGCTAGAGGGGATGGGGGGGTTAACTATGGCTACACCTTC.

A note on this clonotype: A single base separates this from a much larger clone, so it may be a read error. CDR3 nucleotides: TGTGTCAGCAGGGGATCGCATGGACTCTCTAACTATGGCTACACCTTC. Translating gives CVSRGSHGLSNYGYTF. The chain uses TRBV12-3 or TRBV12-4 and TRBJ1-2; tentative D call: TRBD1 (6 bases). The CDR3 loop spans 16 amino acids.

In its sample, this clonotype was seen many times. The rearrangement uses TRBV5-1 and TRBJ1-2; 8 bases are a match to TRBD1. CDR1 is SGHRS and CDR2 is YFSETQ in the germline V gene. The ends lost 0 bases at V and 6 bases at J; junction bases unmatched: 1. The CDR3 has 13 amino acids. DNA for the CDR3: TGCGCCAGCAGCTTGGGGACAGGGAATGGCTACACCTTC. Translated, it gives CASSLGTGNGYTF.

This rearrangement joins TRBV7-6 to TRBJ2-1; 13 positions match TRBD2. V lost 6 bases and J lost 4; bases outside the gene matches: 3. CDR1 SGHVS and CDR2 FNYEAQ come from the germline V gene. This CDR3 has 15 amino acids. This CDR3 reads CASSTGLAGYNEQFF. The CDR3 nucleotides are TGTGCCAGCAGTACGGGACTAGCGGGATACAATGAGCAGTTCTTC.

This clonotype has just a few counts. The CDR3: CASSLGLAHYEQYF. The CDR3 DNA reads TGTGCCAGCAGTTTGGGACTAGCTCACTACGAGCAGTACTTC. The chain joins TRBV27 to TRBJ2-7; 9 bases map to TRBD2. CDR1 and CDR2 (germline): MNHEY, SMNVEV (reference sequence). After removal of 3 bases from V and 3 bases from J, the junction contained 3 bases not matched to a gene. The CDR3 loop spans 14 amino acids.

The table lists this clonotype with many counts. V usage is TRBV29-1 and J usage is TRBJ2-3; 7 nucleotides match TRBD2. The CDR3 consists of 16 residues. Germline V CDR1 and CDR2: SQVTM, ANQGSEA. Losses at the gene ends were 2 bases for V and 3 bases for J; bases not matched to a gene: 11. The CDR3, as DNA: TGCAGCGTTGAACCACGTCAGCGGGAACAAACAGATACGCAGTATTTT. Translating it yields CSVEPRQREQTDTQYF.